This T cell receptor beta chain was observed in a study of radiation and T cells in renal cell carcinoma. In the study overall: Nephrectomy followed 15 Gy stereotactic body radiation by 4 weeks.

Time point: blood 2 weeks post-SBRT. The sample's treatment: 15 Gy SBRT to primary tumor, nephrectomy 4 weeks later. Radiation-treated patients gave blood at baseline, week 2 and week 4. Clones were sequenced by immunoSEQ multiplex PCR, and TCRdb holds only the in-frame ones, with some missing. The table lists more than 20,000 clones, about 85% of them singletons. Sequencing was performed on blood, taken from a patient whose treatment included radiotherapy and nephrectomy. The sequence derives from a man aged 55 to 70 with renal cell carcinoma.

The DNA for the CDR3 is TGTGCCAGCTCACCGGGGGGCCAAGAGACCCAGTACTTC. Translation gives CASSPGGQETQYF. This chain uses TRBV18 with TRBJ2-5; tentatively, D is TRBD2 (6 bases). This CDR3 region has 13 residues. Germline CDR1 KGHSH, CDR2 LQKENI. The V and J ends lost 3 bases and 1 base respectively, with 6 bases between them.